Presented here are 30 T cell receptor beta chains from one specimen sequenced in a study of cytomegalovirus exposure and HLA in healthy donors. It was with 60 Vbeta and 13 Jbeta primers that the PCR ran. Using immunoSEQ multiplex PCR, the repertoire was profiled, and TCRdb retains in-frame clones only, with some absent. The sample lists 150,000 to 200,000 clones; roughly 68% were seen once. Sequencing was performed on PBMCs. Receptor source: a woman in her 30s in good health and CMV-seronegative.

This clone has a single count. The rearrangement joins TRBV6-1 to TRBJ1-5; D gene ambiguous. In germline, CDR1 is MNHNS, CDR2 SASEGT. Trimming removed 2 bases from V and 13 bases from J, with 12 bases in between. This CDR3 has 12 residues. Written as DNA, the CDR3 is TGTGCCAGCAGTGAATTGCCCGCGCCACAGCATTTT. Its translation: CASSELPAPQHF.

The genes are TRBV4-3 and TRBJ2-7, with 11 positions matching TRBD2. In germline, CDR1 is LGHNA, CDR2 YSLEER. CDR3 length: 16 residues. The V segment lost 3 bases and the J segment 0 bases; nucleotides outside the gene matches: 4. The CDR3 coding sequence is TGCGCCAGCAGCCATGAACTAGCGGGAGACTCCTACGAGCAGTACTTC. Amino acid sequence: CASSHELAGDSYEQYF.

The rearrangement uses TRBV7-8 and TRBJ2-7; 13 nucleotides match TRBD2. The length of the CDR3 is 19 residues. Trimming took 4 bases from V and 0 from J; bases not matched to a gene: 12. In germline, CDR1 is SGHVS, CDR2 FQNEAQ. CDR3: CASSSEGLAGTPRSYEQYF. The CDR3 region has the DNA TGTGCCAGCAGCTCCGAGGGACTAGCGGGGACGCCTCGCTCCTACGAGCAGTACTTC.

The chain links TRBV30 to TRBJ1-2, with 7 bases lining up with TRBD1. The CDR3 has 15 amino acids. Germline V gives CDR1 GTSNPN, CDR2 SVGIG (reference sequence). Trimming removed 2 bases from V and 4 bases from J; junction bases left unmatched: 10. CDR3 nucleotides: TGTGCCTGGAGTCCCCCGAGAGGGGGCGGCTATGGCTACACCTTC. Encoded protein: CAWSPPRGGGYGYTF.

V is TRBV7-2 and J is TRBJ2-7; TRBD2 matches at 10 bases. J was trimmed by 4 bases and V by 1 base; bases with no gene match: 7. The CDR3 totals 16 residues. In germline, CDR1 is SGHTA, CDR2 FQGNSA. CDR3 in DNA: TGTGCCAGCAGCTTAGGTCGGACTAGCGGATTGTACGAGCAGTACTTC. Its translation: CASSLGRTSGLYEQYF.

CDR3: CASSLGRAQQYF. The CDR3 DNA is TGTGCCAGCAGCTTAGGCAGGGCTCAGCAGTACTTC. The V and J genes are TRBV11-2 and TRBJ2-7, with D possibly TRBD1 on 5 matching bases. CDR1 and CDR2 (germline): SGHAT, FQNNGV. This CDR3 has 12 residues. Trimming took 1 base from V and 8 from J, leaving 9 bases between them.

The genes are TRBV27 and TRBJ2-7; D is perhaps TRBD2 (5 bases). This CDR3 is 16 amino acids long. Germline assignment: CDR1 MNHEY and CDR2 SMNVEV (reference sequence). Trimming pared 2 bases from V and 2 bases from J, leaving 16 bases between. CDR3 residues: CASSLSLGDLPYEQYF. CDR3 bases: TGTGCCAGCAGTTTAAGTTTGGGAGACCTTCCCTACGAGCAGTACTTC.

This sequence joins TRBV4-1 and TRBJ2-7; 11 bases line up with TRBD2. CDR3 size: 16 residues. In germline, CDR1 is MGHRA, CDR2 YSYEKL. Trimming cost V 3 bases and J 1 base; bases outside gene matches: 5. The CDR3 DNA reads TGCGCCAGCAGCCACACAACTAGCGGGAGTTCCTACGAGCAGTACTTC. This codes for CASSHTTSGSSYEQYF.

The chain links TRBV4-3 to TRBJ2-2; 15 bases align to TRBD2. Trimming took 3 bases from V and 8 from J; bases not matched to a gene: 7. The CDR3 is 17 amino acids. Per the germline V gene, CDR1 is LGHNA and CDR2 is YSLEER. CDR3 DNA sequence: TGCGCCAGCAGCCACGGACTAGCGGGAGGGTTACGAGGGGAGCTGTTTTTT. Translation: CASSHGLAGGLRGELFF.

This clone was seen more than once but under ten times. The chain has TRBV27 and TRBJ2-7, with TRBD2 matching over 13 bases. The CDR3 has 15 amino acids. Unmatched junction bases numbered 5, after V lost 6 bases and J lost 3 bases. Germline lookup yields CDR1 MNHEY and CDR2 SMNVEV (reference sequence). DNA of the CDR3: TGTGCCAGCAGGTCGGGACTAGCGGGACTCTACGAGCAGTACTTC. This translates into CASRSGLAGLYEQYF.

This chain connects TRBV4-1 to TRBJ2-7; the D gene is possibly TRBD2 (5 bases). V was shortened by 4 bases and J by 0 bases, with 16 bases between the two germline ends. The CDR3 sequence is 16 residues long. Germline assignment: CDR1 MGHRA and CDR2 YSYEKL. The CDR3 coding sequence is TGCGCCAGCAGCCCGACTTTGAGTGGGAGCTCCTACGAGCAGTACTTC. This gives the protein CASSPTLSGSSYEQYF.

This clone was detected a few times. The chain combines TRBV6-5 with TRBJ2-4, with D perhaps matching TRBD1 (5 bases). Trimming left V 7 bases short and J 10 bases short, with 17 bases between. CDR1 is MNHEY and CDR2 is SVGAGI in the germline V gene. The CDR3 spans 13 residues. For the CDR3, the DNA is TGTGCCAGCACCCAGGGCAGTGGTGCAATTCAGTACTTC. Residues: CASTQGSGAIQYF.

The chain combines TRBV5-4 with TRBJ2-3, with TRBD2 identical over 12 bases. This CDR3 is 15 amino acids long. The germline V gene encodes CDR1 SGHNT and CDR2 YYREEE (reference sequence). V was pared by 3 bases and J by 5 bases, with 4 bases of the junction left unmatched. Here the CDR3 reads CASSYTSGGIDTQYF. The CDR3 coding sequence is TGTGCCAGCAGCTATACTAGCGGGGGGATAGATACGCAGTATTTT. Combining the CDR3 with reference TRBV5-4 and TRBJ2-3 gives the whole variable domain ETGVTQSPTHLIKTRGQQVTLRCSSQSGHNTVSWYQQALGQGPQFIFQYYREEENGRGNFPPRFSGLQFPNYSSELNVNALELDDSALYLCASSYTSGGIDTQYFGPGTRLTVL.

The genes are TRBV4-3 and TRBJ1-2, with D possibly TRBD1 on 5 matching bases. Germline V gene data show CDR1 as LGHNA and CDR2 as YSLEER. V dropped 0 bases and J dropped 6 bases, with 17 bases sitting between them. The CDR3 loop spans 16 amino acids. CDR3 sequence (DNA): TGCGCCAGCAGCCAAGATCTAAGGGGCCAGGGCGATGGCTACACCTTC. Its translation is CASSQDLRGQGDGYTF.

The genes are TRBV6-6 and TRBJ2-7, with 9 bases fitting TRBD2. The CDR3 covers 16 residues. Trimming at V came to 7 bases and at J to 5 bases, leaving 15 bases not matched to a gene. The germline V gene has CDR1 MNHNY and CDR2 SVGAGI (reference sequence). CDR3 sequence (DNA): TGTGCCAGCACCAACGGGGCTAGCGGGGCCACGGACGAGCAGTACTTC. This sequence encodes CASTNGASGATDEQYF.

The chain recombines TRBV5-6 with TRBJ2-7; 9 bases match TRBD2. The germline V gene has CDR1 SGHDT and CDR2 YYEEEE. This CDR3 has 16 residues. The V gene end was trimmed by 1 base and the J gene end by 5 bases; junction bases not matched to a gene: 10. CDR3 DNA sequence: TGTGCCAGCAGCTTGCGGCTTGGCGGGGGGGCTAACGAGCAGTACTTC. It translates to CASSLRLGGGANEQYF.

The V and J genes are TRBV5-1 and TRBJ1-2; 7 positions match TRBD1. This CDR3 spans 14 amino acids. V dropped 0 bases and J dropped 4; count of bases not matched to a gene: 3. CDR1 and CDR2 (germline): SGHRS, YFSETQ. The CDR3 spells CASSLGDSVYGYTF. As DNA, the CDR3 is TGCGCCAGCAGCTTGGGGGACAGCGTCTATGGCTACACCTTC. The variable domain in full, with the rest retrieved from reference TRBV5-1 and TRBJ1-2, is KAGVTQTPRYLIKTRGQQVTLSCSPISGHRSVSWYQQTPGQGLQFLFEYFSETQRNKGNFPGRFSGRQFSNSRSEMNVSTLELGDSALYLCASSLGDSVYGYTFGSGTRLTVV.

The chain combines TRBV7-9 with TRBJ1-2; 9 positions agree with TRBD1. CDR1 SEHNR and CDR2 FQNEAQ come from the germline V gene (reference sequence). The V segment lost 4 bases and the J segment 0 bases; nucleotides outside the gene matches: 9. The CDR3 totals 17 residues. The CDR3 DNA reads TGTGCCAGCAGCTCGGTCCCGGGACAGGGTGCTAACTATGGCTACACCTTC. Its protein is CASSSVPGQGANYGYTF.

CDR3 protein: CASSLGLAENNEQFF. CDR3 bases: TGTGCCAGCAGCCTGGGACTAGCGGAAAACAATGAGCAGTTCTTC. This chain joins TRBV5-5 and TRBJ2-1; 11 bases match TRBD2. Germline V gene sequence: CDR1 SGHKS, CDR2 YYEKEE (reference sequence). The J segment lost 5 bases and the V segment lost 4 bases, leaving 5 bases of the junction unmatched. The CDR3 is 15 residues long.

In this sample, this clone turned up a few times. The chain is built from TRBV7-9 and TRBJ2-7; a possible D gene is TRBD2 (5 bases). There are 12 residues in the CDR3. V was clipped by 3 bases and J by 7 bases, with 10 bases between them. The germline CDR1 and CDR2 sequences are SEHNR and FQNEAQ (reference sequence). CDR3 sequence: CASSFSRTEQYF. DNA for the CDR3: TGTGCCAGCAGCTTTAGCCGGACTGAGCAGTACTTC.

The gene calls are TRBV28 and TRBJ2-2, with D possibly TRBD2 on 7 matching bases. Germline V lookup: CDR1 MDHEN, CDR2 SYDVKM. The CDR3 consists of 17 residues. The germline V and J ends were trimmed by 5 bases and 5 bases, with 21 bases remaining between them. The CDR3 region has the DNA TGTGCCAGCAGTACGAGGGGGGGCTTTGGTTTGACCGGGGAGCTGTTTTTT. It specifies CASSTRGGFGLTGELFF.

Only a few counts were recorded for this clone. This chain connects TRBV7-2 to TRBJ2-5, with 7 bases lining up with TRBD2. CDR3 length equals 14 residues. Looked up from germline, CDR1 is SGHTA and CDR2 is FQGNSA. V shed 5 bases, J shed 5 bases, and the junction held 8 bases outside the gene matches. The CDR3 sequence: CASSLLGEGETQYF. The CDR3, as DNA: TGTGCCAGCAGCCTACTAGGGGAGGGGGAGACCCAGTACTTC.

The chain is built from TRBV7-8 and TRBJ1-1, with 8 bases matching TRBD1. V was pared by 5 bases and J by 5 bases, with 7 bases of the junction left unmatched. Germline V lookup: CDR1 SGHVS, CDR2 FQNEAQ. This CDR3 comprises 14 residues. DNA of the CDR3: TGTGCCAGCAGCCCGTGGACAGGGCGGACTGAAGCTTTCTTT. Its translation is CASSPWTGRTEAFF.

The CDR3 region is CASSRTSGGAINANEQFF. The CDR3 DNA sequence: TGTGCCAGCAGCCGGACTAGCGGGGGGGCCATCAATGCCAATGAGCAGTTCTTC. The chain carries TRBV2 and TRBJ2-1; TRBD2 matches at 15 bases. This CDR3 contains 18 residues. V trimming: 6 bases; J trimming: 6 bases; junction bases outside the gene matches: 12. Per the germline V gene, CDR1 is SNHLY and CDR2 is FYNNEI.

This rearrangement joins TRBV7-2 to TRBJ1-2; 7 bases map to TRBD1. CDR1 and CDR2 (germline): SGHTA, FQGNSA. This CDR3 contains 14 residues. With V trimmed by 5 bases and J by 6 bases, 9 bases remained unmatched. The CDR3 reads CASSPGPQGDGYTF. As DNA, the CDR3 is TGTGCCAGCAGCCCTGGACCCCAGGGGGATGGCTACACCTTC.

V gene TRBV7-6 combines with J gene TRBJ2-7; D uncertain. The germline gives CDR1 SGHVS, CDR2 FNYEAQ. The length of the CDR3 is 11 residues. V lost 6 bases to trimming and J lost 3 bases, with 6 bases between them. The CDR3 sequence: CASSNGYEQYF. The CDR3 coding sequence is TGTGCCAGCAGTAACGGCTACGAGCAGTACTTC.

V usage is TRBV11-2 and J usage is TRBJ2-3, with 8 bases aligning to TRBD1. Per the germline V gene, CDR1 is SGHAT and CDR2 is FQNNGV. V was clipped by 5 bases and J by 5 bases; unmatched bases: 15. CDR3 length: 17 amino acids. The CDR3 loop is CASSHRGTGPRGDTQYF. CDR3 DNA sequence: TGTGCCAGCAGCCACCGAGGGACAGGTCCGAGGGGAGATACGCAGTATTTT.

This clone was seen a handful of times. V is TRBV10-1 and J is TRBJ2-7, with D tentatively TRBD1 (5 bases). This CDR3 region has 14 residues. Germline lookup yields CDR1 WNHNN and CDR2 SYGVQD (reference sequence). The V gene lost 4 bases and the J gene lost 2 bases, with 12 bases spanning the gap. CDR3 sequence reads: CASSASVGPYEQYF. In DNA form, the CDR3 reads TGCGCCAGCAGTGCTAGTGTGGGGCCCTACGAGCAGTACTTC.

V and J are TRBV11-2 and TRBJ2-1; D may be TRBD1 (5 bases). This CDR3 contains 16 residues. With 5 bases removed from V and 3 bases from J, the gap between germline ends came to 17 bases. Germline CDR1 SGHAT, CDR2 FQNNGV. CDR3 sequence: CASSPWIQGFYNEQFF. Here the CDR3 DNA reads TGTGCCAGCAGCCCCTGGATCCAGGGCTTCTACAATGAGCAGTTCTTC.

The chain uses TRBV6-1 and TRBJ2-7; D is uncertain. V was pared by 0 bases and J by 1 base, with 7 bases between. Germline CDR1 MNHNS, CDR2 SASEGT. The length of the CDR3 is 14 residues. Here the CDR3 reads CASSEAMRSYEQYF. Written as DNA, the CDR3 is TGTGCCAGCAGTGAAGCGATGCGATCCTACGAGCAGTACTTC.